This TCR beta chain was profiled in a study of beta chain features in type 1 diabetes. Study-wide points: Across all four CD4+ subsets, people with type 1 diabetes showed modestly shorter TCRB CDR3s. Type 1 diabetes patients had VDJ junctions that carried fewer insertions and more deletions. Healthy donors had naive, central memory and Treg TCRB repertoires that appeared less similar than those seen among patients.

On this clone itself: The antigen is undetermined.

TCRB transcripts that were expressed got sequenced, as all of the isolated RNA had been reverse transcribed. Assay used: immunoSEQ multiplex PCR; TCRdb lists only in-frame clones, some missing. The table includes some 280,000 clones, 13% to 15% detected once. This CDR3 spans 16 amino acids. Trimming removed 4 bases from V and 4 bases from J; junction bases left unmatched: 10. Germline CDR1 reads SGHRS; CDR2 reads YFSETQ. The sequence was obtained from a man aged 30 to 45 with type 1 diabetes. V and J are TRBV5-1 and TRBJ2-3; 9 nucleotides line up with TRBD2. The material sequenced was naive CD4+ T cells from blood. The CDR3 DNA is TGCGCCAGCAGCCTAGGGACTAGCACGGGGTCAGATACGCAGTATTTT. It is translated as CASSLGTSTGSDTQYF.